This T cell receptor beta chain appears in the sequencing data of a study of response to subunit inactivated influenza vaccine. The CDR3 has 15 amino acids. Germline V gene sequence: CDR1 SGHRS, CDR2 YFSETQ. V was pared by 4 bases and J by 6 bases, with 6 bases of the junction left unmatched. Study conclusions and caveats: The authors put forward the suggestion that each seasonal influenza vaccination may bring in only a limited number of new T cells.

MiXCR was run by TCRdb on the RT-PCR reads, yielding one entry per CDR3 protein. The sample holds 710,000 or so distinct CDR3 sequences, less than 20% seen once. A note on this clonotype: Its antigen is not identified.

This sequence was found in a man in his fifties who received an inactivated influenza vaccine. Sequences were derived from PBMCs from blood, sampled about 12 days after vaccination. The chain carries TRBV5-1 and TRBJ2-1; TRBD2 matches 11 bases. CDR3 sequence (DNA): TGCGCCAGCAGCACACCCGGACTAGCGGGCAATGAGCAGTTCTTC. It is translated as CASSTPGLAGNEQFF. Full variable domain (remainder filled in from reference TRBV5-1 and TRBJ2-1): KAGVTQTPRYLIKTRGQQVTLSCSPISGHRSVSWYQQTPGQGLQFLFEYFSETQRNKGNFPGRFSGRQFSNSRSEMNVSTLELGDSALYLCASSTPGLAGNEQFFGPGTRLTVL.